This T cell receptor (beta chain) was sequenced in a study of cytomegalovirus exposure and HLA in healthy donors. Study-level background: Samples from HLA-typed donors yielded approximately 80 million unique TCRs in an early data release. Whole-study results and caveats: Upon later analysis, HLA-associated TCR beta chains proved more clonally expanded than other, equally common chains.

The CDR3 is 17 residues long. The J segment lost 4 bases and the V segment lost 3 bases, leaving 5 bases of the junction unmatched. Germline V lookup: CDR1 SGHRS, CDR2 YFSETQ. The PCR used 60 Vbeta and 13 Jbeta primers. In the authors' methods: An analysis performed later counted roughly 79 million unique TCR beta chains (roughly 10 million of them shared). Some clones are missing from TCRdb's copy, which holds only in-frame ones; the method was immunoSEQ multiplex PCR. V and J calls and clone size follow that table, whereas D and trimming were derived from the DNA. This repertoire shows approximately 74,000 clones, over 70% found once; its top ten account for approximately 8%. On this clone itself: Its antigen is unknown.

The sequencing sample was made of PBMCs. The sequence came from a man in his sixties in good health and CMV-seropositive. This chain joins TRBV5-1 and TRBJ2-2; 14 nucleotides line up with TRBD2. The CDR3 spells CASSSGLAGGSTGELFF. In DNA, the CDR3 is TGCGCCAGCAGCTCCGGACTAGCGGGGGGATCCACCGGGGAGCTGTTTTTT. Full variable domain (outside the CDR3, taken from reference TRBV5-1 and TRBJ2-2): KAGVTQTPRYLIKTRGQQVTLSCSPISGHRSVSWYQQTPGQGLQFLFEYFSETQRNKGNFPGRFSGRQFSNSRSEMNVSTLELGDSALYLCASSSGLAGGSTGELFFGEGSRLTVL.